The rows below give T cell receptor beta chains drawn from one sample of a study of CD8+ T cells in alopecia areata. Data came from immunoSEQ multiplex PCR; TCRdb stores just in-frame clones and leaves some out. This sample has over 85,000 clones; approximately 42% occur once, and the top ten carry around 1.5%. Sample: CD4+ T cells sorted from blood. The origin of the receptors is a human donor with alopecia areata. Both conserved end residues are part of each CDR3.

>TRBV27|TRBJ2-7
CASSFLGSEQYF
>TRBV7-6|TRBJ2-1
CASSNPVGSGSYNEQFF
>TRBV29-1|TRBJ2-3
CSVVVSTDTQYF
>TRBV6-6|TRBJ1-1
CASGPRGRDTEAFF
>TRBV2|TRBJ2-1
CASVSSGGPWNEQFF
>TRBV11-2|TRBJ2-1
CASSRDQGRSTNEQFF
>TRBV29-1|TRBJ2-3
CSVDGTGGDTQYF
>TRBV9|TRBJ2-6
CASRNPGANVLTF
>TRBV9|TRBJ2-1
CASSVAPAGQGYNEQFF
>TRBV27|TRBJ2-3
CASSWAPNLGGTTDTQYF
>TRBV15|TRBJ2-7
CATSRRATNEQYF
>TRBV6-1|TRBJ2-2
CASSPGTNTGELFF
>TRBV5-1|TRBJ2-3
CASSAGYARTDTQYF
>TRBV5-1|TRBJ2-2
CASSARTSGTNTGELFF
>TRBV25-1|TRBJ1-2
CASREDSYGYTF
>TRBV7-2|TRBJ1-6
CASSLAGRDNSPLHF
>TRBV11-1|TRBJ2-5
CASTDQSVETQYF
>TRBV4-1|TRBJ1-4
CASSQDRDRANEKLFF
>TRBV19|TRBJ2-7
CATSSRQRFASDEQYF
>TRBV5-1|TRBJ1-3
CASSLEVAGTGNTIYF
>TRBV7-9|TRBJ2-7
CASSLGTAHGEQYF